These 32 T cell receptor beta chains came from one sample sequenced in a study of cytomegalovirus exposure and HLA in healthy donors. The PCR was carried out with 60 Vbeta primers and 13 Jbeta primers. Sequenced by immunoSEQ multiplex PCR; TCRdb stores in-frame clones only, minus some. The sample contains under 200,000 clones, around 86% of which appear only once. Source material: PBMCs. The receptors originated from a male donor in good health and CMV-seronegative.

This clone was seen once. The chain combines TRBV5-8 with TRBJ1-5, with TRBD1 as a possible D gene (5 bases). The CDR3 is made up of 15 amino acids. The germline V and J ends were trimmed by 1 base and 1 base, with 9 bases remaining between them. The germline V gene has CDR1 SGHTS and CDR2 YDEGEE. Here the CDR3 reads CASSLSGYSNQPQHF. The DNA for the CDR3 is TGTGCCAGCAGCTTGTCAGGGTACAGCAATCAGCCCCAGCATTTT.

The chain uses TRBV6-5 and TRBJ1-2, with 8 bases matching TRBD1. Germline V lookup: CDR1 MNHEY, CDR2 SVGAGI. V shed 0 bases, J shed 7 bases, and the junction held 7 bases outside the gene matches. The CDR3 is made up of 15 amino acids. CDR3 sequence reads: CASSYSGRGLGGYTF. CDR3 nucleotide sequence: TGTGCCAGCAGTTACTCCGGCAGGGGGCTTGGTGGCTACACCTTC.

The chain carries TRBV19 and TRBJ1-5, with D maybe TRBD1 (6 bases). This CDR3 region has 13 residues. The V gene lost 8 bases and the J gene lost 4 bases, with 12 bases spanning the gap. Germline V gene sequence: CDR1 LNHDA, CDR2 SQIVND (reference sequence). The CDR3 is CASGRGRNQPQHF. The CDR3 DNA reads TGTGCCAGTGGCAGGGGTAGGAATCAGCCCCAGCATTTT.

The chain recombines TRBV7-9 with TRBJ2-2, with D perhaps matching TRBD1 (5 bases). The germline V and J ends were trimmed by 5 bases and 4 bases, with 11 bases remaining between them. CDR3 length equals 14 residues. Germline assignment: CDR1 SEHNR and CDR2 FQNEAQ (reference sequence). Here the CDR3 reads CASSPGPVTGELFF. CDR3 DNA: TGTGCCAGCAGCCCAGGGCCCGTCACCGGGGAGCTGTTTTTT.

The J gene is TRBJ2-1, the V gene TRBV5-8; TRBD2 is a possible D gene (7 bases). The V end lost 4 bases, the J end lost 7 bases, and 18 bases lay between the germline ends. The germline gives CDR1 SGHTS, CDR2 YDEGEE. This CDR3 comprises 15 residues. The CDR3 DNA sequence: TGTGCCAGCAGCCCGAGGGGGGGGCAGTCGAATGAGCAGTTCTTC. Amino acid sequence: CASSPRGGQSNEQFF.

This sequence joins TRBV18 and TRBJ2-1, with 7 bases fitting TRBD2. This CDR3 comprises 16 residues. Germline-derived CDR1 and CDR2 are KGHSH and LQKENI. After removal of 6 bases from V and 4 bases from J, the junction contained 12 bases not matched to a gene. For the CDR3, the DNA is TGTGCCAGCTCCAGACCGCTAGCGGCTAAATACAATGAGCAGTTCTTC. Amino acids: CASSRPLAAKYNEQFF.

For this clone: This same CDR3 is encoded by further DNA sequences in the sample. The gene calls are TRBV2 and TRBJ1-1; maybe TRBD1 (6 bases). Per germline, CDR1 SNHLY and CDR2 FYNNEI. V lost 6 bases to trimming and J lost 0 bases, with 11 bases between them. The CDR3 is 14 amino acids. CDR3 DNA: TGTGCCAGCAGCGAGACAGGAATGAACACTGAAGCTTTCTTT. It yields the protein CASSETGMNTEAFF.

The chain carries TRBV19 and TRBJ1-2, with TRBD1 matching 10 bases. Per germline, CDR1 LNHDA and CDR2 SQIVND (reference sequence). With 3 bases clipped from V and 2 bases from J, the junction kept 6 bases outside the gene matches. This CDR3 is built from 16 residues. The CDR3 sequence is CASSMRTGGRNYGYTF. The CDR3 region has the DNA TGTGCCAGTAGTATGAGGACAGGGGGAAGGAACTATGGCTACACCTTC. Full variable domain (outside the CDR3, taken from reference TRBV19 and TRBJ1-2): DGGITQSPKYLFRKEGQNVTLSCEQNLNHDAMYWYRQDPGQGLRLIYYSQIVNDFQKGDIAEGYSVSREKKESFPLTVTSAQKNPTAFYLCASSMRTGGRNYGYTFGSGTRLTVV.

The chain uses TRBV18 and TRBJ2-5; D unresolved. This CDR3 has 12 amino acids. V was clipped by 3 bases and J by 10 bases, with 12 bases between them. Germline CDR1 reads KGHSH; CDR2 reads LQKENI. The CDR3 DNA sequence: TGTGCCAGCTCACCGAGGTTAGAAGGCCAGTACTTC. It codes for CASSPRLEGQYF.

CDR3 sequence reads: CASSRGAQETQYF. The CDR3 bases are TGTGCCAGCAGCCGGGGGGCCCAAGAGACCCAGTACTTC. This chain links TRBV7-9 with TRBJ2-5; a weak D match, TRBD2 (7 bases). There are 13 residues in the CDR3. The V end lost 5 bases, the J end lost 1 base, and 8 bases lay between the germline ends. The V gene's germline CDR1 is SEHNR and CDR2 FQNEAQ (reference sequence).

The chain is built from TRBV5-1 and TRBJ1-1, with D possibly TRBD1 on 5 matching bases. This CDR3 is 14 amino acids long. Per germline, CDR1 SGHRS and CDR2 YFSETQ. The V and J ends lost 1 base and 8 bases respectively, with 15 bases between them. The CDR3 sequence: CASSLNFQGTEAFF. In DNA, the CDR3 is TGCGCCAGCAGCTTGAATTTTCAGGGTACCGAAGCTTTCTTT. Full variable domain (outside the CDR3, taken from reference TRBV5-1 and TRBJ1-1): KAGVTQTPRYLIKTRGQQVTLSCSPISGHRSVSWYQQTPGQGLQFLFEYFSETQRNKGNFPGRFSGRQFSNSRSEMNVSTLELGDSALYLCASSLNFQGTEAFFGQGTRLTVV.

This chain connects TRBV7-9 to TRBJ2-7, with 8 bases aligning to TRBD1. The CDR3 has 14 amino acids. Looked up from germline, CDR1 is SEHNR and CDR2 is FQNEAQ (reference sequence). V shed 4 bases and J 3 bases; nucleotides not matched to a gene: 5. Written as DNA, the CDR3 is TGTGCCAGCAGCTCCGGGACAGGACGCTACGAGCAGTACTTC. Protein: CASSSGTGRYEQYF. Full variable domain (missing parts from reference TRBV7-9 and TRBJ2-7): DTGVSQNPRHKITKRGQNVTFRCDPISEHNRLYWYRQTLGQGPEFLTYFQNEAQLEKSRLLSDRFSAERPKGSFSTLEIQRTEQGDSAMYLCASSSGTGRYEQYFGPGTRLTVT.

The J gene is TRBJ1-2, the V gene TRBV18, with no clear D. The CDR3 is 14 amino acids. Trimming took 0 bases from V and 4 from J, leaving 9 bases between them. Germline CDR1 and CDR2: KGHSH and LQKENI. The CDR3 is CASSPPFNSYGYTF. For the CDR3, the DNA is TGTGCCAGCTCACCACCGTTCAATTCCTATGGCTACACCTTC.

This chain links TRBV6-4 with TRBJ2-1; TRBD2 agrees at 10 bases. This CDR3 has 19 residues. CDR1 is MRHNA and CDR2 is SNTAGT in the germline V gene. V trimming: 2 bases; J trimming: 4 bases; junction bases outside the gene matches: 14. The CDR3 reads CASSDPKSKKTSGYNEQFF. The CDR3 DNA follows: TGTGCCAGCAGTGACCCAAAGTCTAAGAAGACTAGCGGGTACAATGAGCAGTTCTTC.

The chain joins TRBV19 to TRBJ1-4; a possible D gene is TRBD1 (5 bases). CDR3 length: 14 residues. The germline V gene has CDR1 LNHDA and CDR2 SQIVND (reference sequence). V dropped 3 bases and J dropped 8 bases, with 13 bases sitting between them. The CDR3 DNA reads TGTGCCAGTAGTATTGACGGGGGGACGGAAAAACTGTTTTTT. Translating it yields CASSIDGGTEKLFF.

This sequence joins TRBV19 and TRBJ2-1; 7 nucleotides line up with TRBD1. CDR3 length equals 16 residues. V was pared by 9 bases and J by 0 bases, with 11 bases of the junction left unmatched. Germline assignment: CDR1 LNHDA and CDR2 SQIVND (reference sequence). The CDR3, as DNA: TGTGCCAGCTGGGGGACAGTAGACTTCTCCTACAATGAGCAGTTCTTC. This translates into CASWGTVDFSYNEQFF.

This sequence joins TRBV15 and TRBJ1-2, with 7 bases that match TRBD1. In germline, CDR1 is LNHNV, CDR2 YYDKDF (reference sequence). The CDR3 sequence is 14 residues long. With V trimmed by 8 bases and J by 8 bases, 14 bases remained unmatched. CDR3 amino acids: CATQRDRAGGGYTF. The DNA of the CDR3 is TGTGCCACCCAGCGTGACAGGGCTGGGGGGGGCTACACCTTC.

This chain joins TRBV29-1 and TRBJ2-1, with D hard to call. CDR1 and CDR2 from the germline V gene are SQVTM and ANQGSEA. V gave up 4 bases and J gave up 5 bases, with 6 bases separating them. The CDR3 consists of 11 residues. CDR3 in DNA: TGCAGCGTTGTCAGGAACAATGAGCAGTTCTTC. It is translated as CSVVRNNEQFF.

The chain couples TRBV2 to TRBJ2-5; 9 nucleotides match TRBD1. The length of the CDR3 is 15 residues. CDR1 SNHLY and CDR2 FYNNEI come from the germline V gene. V shed 7 bases, J shed 2 bases, and the junction held 8 bases outside the gene matches. The CDR3 reads CASTRTGTGQETQYF. In nucleotides, the CDR3 is TGTGCCAGCACCCGAACCGGGACAGGGCAAGAGACCCAGTACTTC.

This clone was recorded a few times. The V call is TRBV6-6, the J call TRBJ2-5; TRBD1 might be the D (6 bases). Trimming removed 2 bases from V and 3 bases from J, with 13 bases in between. Germline V CDR1 and CDR2: MNHNY, SVGAGI (reference sequence). The CDR3 totals 15 residues. CDR3 sequence reads: CASSYPEQGKETQYF. DNA for the CDR3: TGTGCCAGCAGTTACCCCGAACAGGGAAAAGAGACCCAGTACTTC.

The chain recombines TRBV7-9 with TRBJ1-1; TRBD1 might be the D (6 bases). Deletions cut 3 bases from V and 1 base from J, with 12 bases between. Per germline, CDR1 SEHNR and CDR2 FQNEAQ (reference sequence). The CDR3 extends over 15 amino acids. Written as DNA, the CDR3 is TGTGCCAGCAGCTTTTCCCCGGGACAGAACACTGAAGCTTTCTTT. Its translation: CASSFSPGQNTEAFF.

With respect to this clone: This sample also contains other DNA sequences that code for the same CDR3. The chain has TRBV5-1 and TRBJ2-5, with 13 bases that match TRBD2. This CDR3 is built from 16 residues. Germline-derived CDR1 and CDR2 are SGHRS and YFSETQ. The V and J ends lost 4 bases and 7 bases, in that order; junction bases with no gene match: 10. This CDR3 reads CASSTTSGGDGGTQYF. The CDR3 region has the DNA TGCGCCAGCAGCACAACTAGCGGGGGGGACGGCGGGACCCAGTACTTC.

The chain employs TRBV5-4 and TRBJ1-2, with D perhaps matching TRBD1 (6 bases). Trimming stripped 0 bases from V and 5 bases from J, with 20 bases between. CDR1 SGHNT and CDR2 YYREEE come from the germline V gene (reference sequence). The CDR3 consists of 17 residues. CDR3 loop: CASSLDPEGGETYGYTF. The CDR3 coding sequence is TGTGCCAGCAGCTTGGATCCGGAAGGGGGTGAGACTTATGGCTACACCTTC.

The chain links TRBV6-5 to TRBJ1-3, with a possible D match to TRBD1 (5 bases). V lost 2 bases and J lost 0, with 11 bases in between. The germline CDR1 and CDR2 sequences are MNHEY and SVGAGI. The CDR3 covers 16 residues. The CDR3 loop is CASSYAGPRSGNTIYF. Here the CDR3 DNA reads TGTGCCAGCAGTTACGCGGGACCCCGCTCTGGAAACACCATATATTTT.

The table lists this clone with a few counts. The rearrangement joins TRBV7-2 to TRBJ2-1; D gene uncertain. The germline V gene encodes CDR1 SGHTA and CDR2 FQGNSA. CDR3 length: 14 amino acids. Trimming cost V 2 bases and J 2 bases, with 7 bases left between them. The CDR3 coding sequence is TGTGCCAGCAGCTTACTTACGGCCTACAATGAGCAGTTCTTC. Protein: CASSLLTAYNEQFF.

This sequence joins TRBV10-2 and TRBJ1-6, with 9 bases matching TRBD1. J lost 6 bases, V lost 6 bases, and 6 bases had no gene match. The germline gives CDR1 WSHSY, CDR2 SAAADI. The CDR3 is 15 amino acids. The CDR3 loop reads CASRGTGTSNSPLHF. The CDR3, as DNA: TGCGCCAGCAGAGGGACAGGGACGAGTAATTCACCCCTCCACTTT.

This clone was counted a few times. The same CDR3 arises from other DNA sequences in this sample as well. This chain connects TRBV30 to TRBJ1-1; no clear D gene. The CDR3 totals 12 residues. Germline assignment: CDR1 GTSNPN and CDR2 SVGIG (reference sequence). Deletions cut 0 bases from V and 5 bases from J, with 7 bases between. CDR3 sequence: CAWSVLRTEAFF. CDR3 sequence (DNA): TGTGCCTGGAGTGTGTTACGGACTGAAGCTTTCTTT. Full variable domain (missing parts from reference TRBV30 and TRBJ1-1): SQTIHQWPATLVQPVGSPLSLECTVEGTSNPNLYWYRQAAGRGLQLLFYSVGIGQISSEVPQNLSASRPQDRQFILSSKKLLLSDSGFYLCAWSVLRTEAFFGQGTRLTVV.

The rearrangement links TRBV30 to TRBJ1-6; no definite D call. Germline V gene lookup returns CDR1 GTSNPN and CDR2 SVGIG (reference sequence). V lost 2 bases to trimming and J lost 7 bases, with 6 bases between them. The CDR3 runs 12 residues. The CDR3 coding sequence is TGTGCCTGGAGTCCGGGGAATTCACCCCTCCACTTT. Its translation is CAWSPGNSPLHF.

The gene calls are TRBV7-9 and TRBJ2-7; D remains unclear. Germline values: CDR1 SEHNR, CDR2 FQNEAQ (reference sequence). With 1 base removed from V and 4 bases from J, the gap between germline ends came to 14 bases. This CDR3 region has 15 residues. CDR3 amino acids: CASSLEQRASYEQYF. CDR3 coding DNA: TGTGCCAGCAGCTTAGAGCAGAGAGCGTCTTACGAGCAGTACTTC.

This rearrangement joins TRBV27 to TRBJ1-4, with 8 bases identical to TRBD1. CDR1 MNHEY and CDR2 SMNVEV come from the germline V gene (reference sequence). After removal of 5 bases from V and 8 bases from J, the junction contained 7 bases not matched to a gene. The CDR3 covers 14 residues. CDR3 in DNA: TGTGCCAGCAGTCAGGGGGCATTCGTCGAAAAACTGTTTTTT. Residues: CASSQGAFVEKLFF.

V and J are TRBV2 and TRBJ2-7, with a tentative D call TRBD1 (5 bases). The germline CDR1 and CDR2 sequences are SNHLY and FYNNEI. V lost 11 bases to trimming and J lost 0 bases, with 20 bases between them. The CDR3 is 15 residues long. CDR3 amino acids: CACKGVADSSYEQYF. The CDR3 bases are TGTGCCTGCAAAGGGGTGGCCGATAGCTCCTACGAGCAGTACTTC.

J is TRBJ1-2 and V is TRBV5-6; 7 positions match TRBD1. The germline CDR1 and CDR2 sequences are SGHDT and YYEEEE. V shed 4 bases, J shed 6 bases, and the junction held 12 bases outside the gene matches. This CDR3 contains 15 residues. CDR3 amino acids: CASSPGPRGPNGYTF. The CDR3 nucleotides are TGTGCCAGCAGCCCGGGCCCAAGGGGGCCGAATGGCTACACCTTC.